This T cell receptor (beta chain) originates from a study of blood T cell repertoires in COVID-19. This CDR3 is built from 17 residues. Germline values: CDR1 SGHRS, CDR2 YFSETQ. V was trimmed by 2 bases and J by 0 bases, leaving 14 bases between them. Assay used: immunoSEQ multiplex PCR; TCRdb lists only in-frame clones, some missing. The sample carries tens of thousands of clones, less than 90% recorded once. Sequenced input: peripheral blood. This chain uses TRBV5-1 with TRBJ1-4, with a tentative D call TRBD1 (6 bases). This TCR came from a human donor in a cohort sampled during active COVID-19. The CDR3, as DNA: TGCGCCAGCAGCTTCCAGGGGAATCCTGCAACTAATGAAAAACTGTTTTTT. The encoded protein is CASSFQGNPATNEKLFF.